This T cell receptor beta chain originates from a study of shared clonotypes between healthy human individuals. This CDR3 is built from 14 residues. Trimming took 6 bases from V and 7 from J; bases not matched to a gene: 7. Germline CDR1 is SGHKS and CDR2 is YYEKEE (reference sequence). On this clone: Its specificity is not known.

Negatively enriched CD4+ T cells were divided by CD45RA into naive and memory. Assay used: immunoSEQ multiplex PCR; TCRdb lists only in-frame clones, some missing. The sample lists roughly 1,500,000 clones; under 99% were seen once. Overall study findings and caveats: Generation probabilities were higher for clonotypes shared across all four sorted-subset donors than for unshared ones. Rarefaction curves obtained for sorted subsets showed sequencing incomplete despite large depth. Of the naive CD4 clonotypes, approximately 5% were shared across several donors.

This clonotype was obtained from a man between 25 and 39 years old in good health. The sequenced sample consisted of naive CD4+ T cells sorted from blood. Sample subset: CD45RA+ positively selected. The genes are TRBV5-5 and TRBJ1-4, with 9 bases matching TRBD1. The CDR3 spells CASTRTGEGEKLFF. The CDR3 coding sequence is TGTGCCAGCACCCGGACAGGGGAAGGTGAAAAACTGTTTTTT.